This paragraph reports one T cell receptor (beta chain). This sample was included in a study of shared clonotypes between healthy human individuals. The method was immunoSEQ multiplex PCR; TCRdb's version includes in-frame clones alone and lacks a portion of them. The repertoire holds approximately 1.5 million clones, with approximately 98% as singletons. The sequencing sample was made of naive CD4+ T cells sorted from blood. Subset given: CD45RA+ positively selected. The receptor was isolated from a man younger than 45 in good health.

CDR3 residues: CASSLDVRVSTDTQYF. For the CDR3, the DNA is TGTGCCAGCAGCTTGGACGTCAGGGTGAGCACAGATACGCAGTATTTT. This chain uses TRBV5-6 with TRBJ2-3; tentative D call: TRBD1 (5 bases). This CDR3 region has 16 residues. CDR1 SGHDT and CDR2 YYEEEE come from the germline V gene. V was cut by 0 bases and J by 0 bases, with 11 bases left in between.